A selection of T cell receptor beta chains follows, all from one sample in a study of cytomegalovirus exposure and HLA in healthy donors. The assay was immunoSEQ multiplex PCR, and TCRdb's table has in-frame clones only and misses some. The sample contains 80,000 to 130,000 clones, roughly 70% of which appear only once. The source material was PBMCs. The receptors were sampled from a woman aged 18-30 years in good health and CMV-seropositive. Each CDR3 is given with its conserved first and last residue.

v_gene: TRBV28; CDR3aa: CASTRTTGHNVLTF
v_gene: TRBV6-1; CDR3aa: CASSGGRSTEKLFF
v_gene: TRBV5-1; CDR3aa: CATRQGGPNYGYTF
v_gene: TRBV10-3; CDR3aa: CAISNRDRVANTEAFF
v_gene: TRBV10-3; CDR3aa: CAISAASEGGETQYF
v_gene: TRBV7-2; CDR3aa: CASSLVSSLPLEFF
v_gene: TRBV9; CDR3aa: CASSAVTPITDTQYF
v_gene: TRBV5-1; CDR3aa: CASSPDREYYEQYF
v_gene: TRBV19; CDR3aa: CASSGAANTGELFF
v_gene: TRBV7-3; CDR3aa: CASSTGEVNEQFF